The 19 T cell receptor beta chains presented below share a single source sample, sequenced in a study of patients and donors after allogeneic stem cell transplantation. TCRdb recomputed calls from the RT-PCR reads with MiXCR, one row per CDR3 protein. The repertoire holds approximately 98,000 distinct CDR3 sequences, with 35% to 45% as singletons. The sample comprised blood, either unsorted or a sorted T cell fraction (not recorded which). The receptors here all came from a human donor who was either an allogeneic HSCT recipient or a stem cell or donor lymphocyte infusion donor (not recorded which). It is not recorded whose cells these are; they may come from a transplant donor.

The chain is built from TRBV12-3 or TRBV12-4 and TRBJ1-2; D remains ambiguous. Trimming took off 5 bases at V and 1 base at J, with 5 bases between the two ends. The CDR3 runs 12 residues. CDR3 nucleotide sequence: TGTGCCAGCAGTCCGAATAACTATGGCTACACCTTC. Translation gives CASSPNNYGYTF.

To note about this clonotype: The junction shows a germline mismatch at one end, possibly a read error. The V and J genes are TRBV7-7 and TRBJ2-1; 7 bases line up with TRBD1. The germline V gene encodes CDR1 SSHAT and CDR2 FNYEAQ (reference sequence). The CDR3 length is 15 residues. CDR3 sequence: CASSPRVDRDYEQFF. In nucleotides, the CDR3 is TGTGCTAGCAGCCCTAGGGTCGACAGGGATTATGAGCAGTTCTTC.

This clonotype was seen a handful of times. This rearrangement joins TRBV12-5 to TRBJ1-1; D remains unclear. Trimming took off 3 bases at V and 8 bases at J, with 10 bases between the two ends. Germline CDR1 reads LGHNT; CDR2 reads FRNRAP. The CDR3 loop spans 12 amino acids. CDR3 bases: TGTGCTAGTGGTTTTTCTAATAAAGAAGCTTTCTTT. The encoded protein is CASGFSNKEAFF.

The chain recombines TRBV6-2 or TRBV6-3 with TRBJ2-2; maybe TRBD1 (6 bases). Trimming took 1 base from V and 6 from J, leaving 6 bases between them. Germline V CDR1 and CDR2: MNHEY, SVGEGT. The CDR3 consists of 13 residues. The chain's CDR3 is CASSYWGPGELFF. In DNA, the CDR3 is TGTGCCAGCAGTTACTGGGGGCCCGGGGAGCTGTTTTTT.

This clonotype was seen a few times. This rearrangement joins TRBV4-3 to TRBJ2-1, with D tentatively TRBD1 or TRBD2 (5 bases each). Trimming removed 3 bases at V and 6 bases at J, with 15 bases between. The CDR3 runs 15 residues. Germline V lookup: CDR1 LGHNA, CDR2 YSLEER. This CDR3 reads CASSHDRGVGNEQFF. The CDR3 DNA reads as TGCGCCAGCAGCCACGACAGAGGGGTAGGCAATGAGCAGTTCTTC.

The chain links TRBV30 to TRBJ1-5, with D possibly matching TRBD1 (5 bases). V lost 1 base to trimming and J lost 1 base, with 8 bases between them. The germline V gene has CDR1 GTSNPN and CDR2 SVGIG (reference sequence). The CDR3 runs 14 residues. In DNA, the CDR3 is TGTGCCTGGAGTGGACAGCTAAGCAATCAGCCCCAGCATTTT. This translates into CAWSGQLSNQPQHF.

Remarks on this clonotype: One end of the junction varies from germline; a read error may be responsible. The chain uses TRBV7-2 and TRBJ2-1; D unresolved. Germline CDR1 reads SGHTA; CDR2 reads FQGNSA. The CDR3 runs 13 residues. CDR3 nucleotide sequence: TGTGCCAGCACCTTAACTGCGGACAATGAGCAGTTCTTC. Its translation is CASTLTADNEQFF.

This chain links TRBV29-1 with TRBJ2-2; the D is unclear. Germline-derived CDR1 and CDR2 are SQVTM and ANQGSEA. The CDR3 has 13 residues. With 1 base removed from V and 6 bases from J, the gap between germline ends came to 9 bases. The CDR3 here is CSVEGLVAGELFF. The CDR3 DNA follows: TGCAGCGTTGAAGGCCTAGTGGCCGGGGAGCTGTTTTTT.

The chain uses TRBV30 and TRBJ2-5; the match to TRBD1 covers 9 bases. V gave up 4 bases and J gave up 0 bases; unmatched junction bases: 0. Germline CDR1 reads GTSNPN; CDR2 reads SVGIG (reference sequence). The CDR3 has 13 amino acids. The DNA for the CDR3 is TGTGCCTGGAACAGGGGGCACCAAGAGACCCAGTACTTC. Its translation is CAWNRGHQETQYF.

This clonotype occurred many times. V and J are TRBV5-1 and TRBJ1-1; TRBD1 is a possible D gene (6 bases). The CDR3 has 14 residues. CDR1 is SGHRS, CDR2 YFSETQ, per germline. Trimming took off 5 bases at V and 0 bases at J, with 11 bases between the two ends. CDR3 DNA: TGCGCCAGCAGTAAGACAGGAGTGAACACTGAAGCTTTCTTT. Residues: CASSKTGVNTEAFF.

There are a few counts of this clonotype. The chain uses TRBV28 and TRBJ2-2; 9 bases fit TRBD2. After removal of 11 bases from V and 4 bases from J, the junction contained 11 bases not matched to a gene. Germline V gives CDR1 MDHEN, CDR2 SYDVKM. The CDR3 is 15 amino acids. The CDR3, as DNA: TGTGCCCACAGGGCTAGCGGGAAAGGCACCGGGGAGCTGTTTTTT. Amino acid sequence: CAHRASGKGTGELFF. The full variable domain, with the rest looked up from reference TRBV28 and TRBJ2-2, is DVKVTQSSRYLVKRTGEKVFLECVQDMDHENMFWYRQDPGLGLRLIYFSYDVKMKEKGDIPEGYSVSREKKERFSLILESASTNQTSMYLCAHRASGKGTGELFFGEGSRLTVL.

The table lists this clonotype with a few counts. The chain recombines TRBV12-5 with TRBJ1-5; D uncertain. V gave up 1 base and J gave up 8 bases, with 6 bases separating them. Germline values: CDR1 LGHNT, CDR2 FRNRAP. The CDR3 has 12 amino acids. The CDR3 loop is CASGLGEKPQHF. For the CDR3, the DNA is TGTGCTAGTGGTTTGGGGGAGAAGCCCCAGCATTTT.

The V and J genes are TRBV24-1 and TRBJ1-4; TRBD1 matches 10 bases. With V trimmed by 4 bases and J by 5 bases, 3 bases remained unmatched. The CDR3 sequence is 15 residues long. Germline V lookup: CDR1 KGHDR, CDR2 SFDVKD. DNA for the CDR3: TGTGCCACCAGTGACCCGGGACAGGGGAATGAAAAACTGTTTTTT. Translation: CATSDPGQGNEKLFF.

This clonotype was seen a few times. V and J are TRBV12-3 or TRBV12-4 and TRBJ1-4; D is unresolved. The V end lost 2 bases, the J end lost 7 bases, and 8 bases lay between the germline ends. This CDR3 spans 13 amino acids. CDR3 region: CASSLWGGEKLFF. CDR3 sequence (DNA): TGTGCCAGCAGTTTATGGGGAGGTGAAAAACTGTTTTTT.

The rearrangement links TRBV9 to TRBJ1-2, with D perhaps TRBD1 (5 bases). The CDR3 sequence is 15 residues long. CDR1 is SGDLS and CDR2 is YYNGEE in the germline V gene. Trimming left V 4 bases short and J 4 bases short, with 17 bases between. The CDR3 DNA follows: TGTGCCAGCAGCCTGGGGCCGGGGTACGGCTATGGCTACACCTTC. Its translation: CASSLGPGYGYGYTF. Using reference TRBV9 and TRBJ1-2 for the parts outside the CDR3, the full variable domain is DSGVTQTPKHLITATGQRVTLRCSPRSGDLSVYWYQQSLDQGLQFLIQYYNGEERAKGNILERFSAQQFPDLHSELNLSSLELGDSALYFCASSLGPGYGYGYTFGSGTRLTVV.

This clonotype was counted a few times. The gene calls are TRBV18 and TRBJ2-5, with D perhaps matching TRBD1 (6 bases). There are 11 residues in the CDR3. Per the germline V gene, CDR1 is KGHSH and CDR2 is LQKENI. V was cut by 5 bases and J by 5 bases, with 6 bases left in between. As DNA, the CDR3 is TGTGCCAGCTCAACAGGGGAGACCCAGTACTTC. It specifies CASSTGETQYF.

This clonotype is a singleton in its sample. The rearrangement uses TRBV24-1 and TRBJ2-5; 7 bases fit TRBD2. The CDR3 loop spans 17 amino acids. Germline lookup yields CDR1 KGHDR and CDR2 SFDVKD. With V trimmed by 4 bases and J by 0 bases, 10 bases remained unmatched. The CDR3 here is CATSDRGKGLHQETQYF. CDR3 bases: TGTGCCACCAGTGACCGAGGGAAGGGACTACACCAAGAGACCCAGTACTTC.

The chain combines TRBV5-5 with TRBJ1-5, with D maybe TRBD1 (5 bases). The CDR3 totals 13 residues. Trimming cost V 4 bases and J 4 bases, with 9 bases left between them. The V gene's germline CDR1 is SGHKS and CDR2 YYEKEE (reference sequence). In DNA, the CDR3 is TGTGCCAGCAGCCGGGACCTGAATCAGCCCCAGCATTTT. It encodes CASSRDLNQPQHF.

This clonotype was counted a few times. The rearrangement joins TRBV12-3 or TRBV12-4 to TRBJ2-2, with TRBD2 identical over 8 bases. V shed 6 bases, J shed 5 bases, and the junction held 11 bases outside the gene matches. The CDR3 covers 16 residues. In nucleotides, the CDR3 is TGTGCCAGCAGGTCAAGCGGGAGAGGATGGACCGGGGAGCTGTTTTTT. It is translated as CASRSSGRGWTGELFF.